This T cell receptor beta chain was captured by sequencing in a study of T cells after yellow fever vaccination. A remark on this clonotype: Its specificity is not known.

In germline, CDR1 is SGHVS, CDR2 FNYEAQ. V dropped 5 bases and J dropped 1 base, with 10 bases sitting between them. This CDR3 has 14 amino acids. Template switching by 5'RACE produced TCR cDNA, adding a universal primer site and UMIs. TCRdb redid the calling of the 5' RACE reads with MiXCR, one entry per CDR3 protein. The sample comprises about 170,000 distinct CDR3 sequences, more than 9.5% of which are singletons, and 35% to 45% rests with the top ten. Study observations and caveats: Though weaker, the secondary response peaked faster, on day 5 versus 15. Only a minor proportion of clonotypes was detected across both CD4 and CD8 compartments. Among primary-vaccination clones, most reappeared after the booster, at 95% to 96% for CD4 and about 90% for CD8.

The specimen comprised CD8+ T cells sorted from PBMCs, sampled 15 days after the yellow fever booster vaccination. This clonotype was obtained from a man between 18 and 35 years old who received the YFV17D yellow fever vaccine. This rearrangement joins TRBV7-6 to TRBJ2-3; tentative D call: TRBD1 (5 bases). The CDR3 here is CASSLPRGTDTQYF. The CDR3 DNA reads as TGTGCCAGCAGCCTCCCCAGGGGCACAGATACGCAGTATTTT.